Given below is one T cell receptor (beta chain) in context. The data were obtained in a study of T cells in localized non-small cell lung cancer. TCRdb's table, derived via immunoSEQ multiplex PCR, lists solely in-frame clones and lacks some. The sample includes approximately 89,000 clones, around 81% of them seen just once. CDR3 length: 15 residues. Germline CDR1 reads GTSNPN; CDR2 reads SVGIG (reference sequence). The V and J ends lost 5 bases and 2 bases respectively, with 15 bases between them. The source is a man aged 35 to 70 with stage II squamous cell lung carcinoma. The J gene is TRBJ2-2, the V gene TRBV30; tentative D call: TRBD1 (5 bases). The sequencing used PBMCs, collected before any cancer treatment. The CDR3, as DNA: TGTGCCTGGCGACGGACATCACTAAACACCGGGGAGCTGTTTTTT. Its translation is CAWRRTSLNTGELFF.